Listed below are T cell receptor beta chains from one sample, sequenced in a study of blood T cell repertoires in COVID-19. Measured with immunoSEQ multiplex PCR; TCRdb has only the in-frame clones, and not every one. The table lists around 260,000 clones, over 80% of them singletons. The sample comprised peripheral blood. These receptors all come from a woman in her seventies with COVID-19, enrolled during active disease. Both conserved end residues are part of each CDR3. The order of the fields is CDR3 protein, CDR3 DNA, J gene, V gene, D gene, CDR3 length, clone size. The D gene is left open where the match is weak. Rows may omit the clone size; those that give it use once, few, many or a size class.

CASSPRRISYEQYF,TGTGCCAGCAGTCCTCGGCGGATATCCTACGAGCAGTACTTC,TRBJ2-7,TRBV7-9,.,14,.
CSPLAGAKNEQFF,TGCAGCCCTCTAGCGGGAGCGAAAAATGAGCAGTTCTTC,TRBJ2-1,TRBV29-1,TRBD2,13,.
CATSNRESVQFNQPQHF,TGTGCCACCAGCAACAGGGAATCGGTGCAATTCAATCAGCCCCAGCATTTT,TRBJ1-5,TRBV15,.,17,.
CSVGTGGGEQYF,TGCAGCGTCGGGACAGGGGGGGGCGAGCAGTACTTC,TRBJ2-7,TRBV29-1,TRBD1,12,.
CASSLGGQGETQYF,TGCGCCAGCAGCTTGGGTGGGCAGGGAGAGACCCAGTACTTC,TRBJ2-5,TRBV5-1,.,14,.
CASRLDRGSTDTQYF,TGTGCCAGCAGGCTAGACAGGGGAAGCACAGATACGCAGTATTTT,TRBJ2-3,TRBV28,TRBD1,15,.
CASTPDSVNSPLHF,TGTGCCAGCACCCCGGACAGCGTCAATTCACCCCTCCACTTT,TRBJ1-6,TRBV6-5,.,14,.
CASSLLAGGETQYF,TGTGCCAGCAGTTTACTAGCGGGGGGGGAGACCCAGTACTTC,TRBJ2-5,TRBV27,TRBD2,14,.
CASSPEFEQFF,TGTGCCAGCAGCCCGGAGTTTGAGCAGTTCTTC,TRBJ2-1,TRBV7-3,.,11,.
CASSLGGASTLSGANVLTF,TGTGCCAGCAGCTTGGGGGGCGCGAGTACACTCTCTGGGGCCAACGTCCTGACTTTC,TRBJ2-6,TRBV5-4,.,19,once
CSVRRGGSTDTQYF,TGCAGCGTTCGTCGGGGTGGGTCTACAGATACGCAGTATTTT,TRBJ2-3,TRBV29-1,.,14,.
CASSSLAGAGTQYF,TGTGCCAGCAGCTCACTAGCGGGAGCAGGGACCCAGTACTTC,TRBJ2-5,TRBV27,TRBD2,14,once
CASSPVDNEQFF,TGTGCCAGCAGCCCCGTTGACAATGAGCAGTTCTTC,TRBJ2-1,TRBV12-3/TRBV12-4,.,12,.
CASSRDRNTEAFF,TGTGCCAGCAGTCGGGACAGGAACACTGAAGCTTTCTTT,TRBJ1-1,TRBV25-1,TRBD1,13,.
CASSAPQGRSGYTF,TGTGCCAGCTCGGCCCCCCAGGGTCGGAGTGGCTACACCTTC,TRBJ1-2,TRBV18,.,14,.
CASSWTSGRDGTDTQYF,TGTGCCAGCAGCTGGACTAGCGGGAGGGACGGCACAGATACGCAGTATTTT,TRBJ2-3,TRBV28,TRBD2,17,.
CASSQVRRDNEQFF,TGTGCCAGCAGCCAGGTTAGGAGGGACAATGAGCAGTTCTTC,TRBJ2-1,TRBV3-1/TRBV3-2,.,14,.
CASSYAGLYEQYF,TGTGCCAGCAGTTACGCGGGACTTTACGAGCAGTACTTC,TRBJ2-7,TRBV6-5,.,13,.
CASSLFGQAGDTQYF,TGTGCCAGCAGCTTATTTGGACAGGCAGGAGATACGCAGTATTTT,TRBJ2-3,TRBV13,TRBD1,15,.
CASSPPNSQATGELFF,TGTGCCAGCTCACCACCTAATTCCCAAGCCACCGGGGAGCTGTTTTTT,TRBJ2-2,TRBV18,.,16,.
CAWSIIDRGYTEAFF,TGTGCCTGGAGCATAATAGACAGGGGGTACACTGAAGCTTTCTTT,TRBJ1-1,TRBV30,TRBD1,15,.
CASSPGQGLYNEQFF,TGTGCCAGCAGCCCGGGACAGGGTCTCTACAATGAGCAGTTCTTC,TRBJ2-1,TRBV11-1,TRBD1,15,.
CASSLWGGQETQYF,TGTGCCAGCAGTTTATGGGGGGGCCAAGAGACCCAGTACTTC,TRBJ2-5,TRBV27,TRBD2,14,.
CAIQGTEQYF,TGCGCCATCCAAGGGACAGAGCAGTACTTC,TRBJ2-7,TRBV5-1,.,10,.
CASSPGTENSPLHF,TGCGCCAGCAGCCCCGGGACAGAGAATTCACCCCTCCACTTT,TRBJ1-6,TRBV5-1,TRBD1,14,.
CASSLAGQSTQYF,TGCGCCAGCAGCTTGGCTGGGCAGAGTACGCAGTATTTT,TRBJ2-3,TRBV5-1,.,13,.
CASSTHRSNQPQHF,TGTGCCAGTAGTACACACAGGAGCAATCAGCCCCAGCATTTT,TRBJ1-5,TRBV19,.,14,.
CASSQRTGNIQYF,TGTGCCAGCAGCCAAAGGACAGGCAACATTCAGTACTTC,TRBJ2-4,TRBV3-1/TRBV3-2,TRBD1,13,.
CASSLNEQDTEKLFF,TGCGCCAGCAGCTTAAACGAACAGGACACTGAAAAACTGTTTTTT,TRBJ1-4,TRBV5-1,.,15,.
CASSGTQGLETQYF,TGTGCCAGCTCCGGGACCCAGGGGTTAGAGACCCAGTACTTC,TRBJ2-5,TRBV6-5,.,14,few
CASSFGPGDAQPQHF,TGTGCCAGCAGCTTTGGGCCAGGGGATGCTCAGCCCCAGCATTTT,TRBJ1-5,TRBV5-5,.,15,.
CAWTPDRDNGYTF,TGTGCCTGGACCCCCGACAGGGATAACGGCTACACCTTC,TRBJ1-2,TRBV30,TRBD1,13,.
CASSATSGRGNIQYF,TGTGCCAGCAGCGCGACTAGCGGGAGAGGAAACATTCAGTACTTC,TRBJ2-4,TRBV5-4,TRBD2,15,.
CASSEPGQGPDTQYF,TGTGCCAGCAGCGAACCGGGACAGGGTCCAGATACGCAGTATTTT,TRBJ2-3,TRBV28,TRBD1,15,.
CSVESPEGGYTF,TGCAGCGTTGAGAGTCCTGAGGGTGGCTACACCTTC,TRBJ1-2,TRBV29-1,.,12,.
CASSLVDRPYEQYF,TGTGCCAGCAGCTTGGTGGACAGGCCTTACGAGCAGTACTTC,TRBJ2-7,TRBV5-6,TRBD1,14,.
CASSLMTEVGSPLHF,TGTGCCAGCAGCTTAATGACAGAGGTGGGCTCACCCCTCCACTTT,TRBJ1-6,TRBV5-6,.,15,once
CASRGASSGEAFF,TGTGCCAGCAGAGGGGCGAGCTCAGGTGAAGCTTTCTTT,TRBJ1-1,TRBV7-3,.,13,once
CASRDTGGSTDSNQPQHF,TGTGCCAGCAGGGACACAGGGGGCTCGACGGATAGCAATCAGCCCCAGCATTTT,TRBJ1-5,TRBV2,TRBD1,18,few
CSASGTSAYNEQFF,TGCAGTGCTAGTGGGACTAGCGCCTACAATGAGCAGTTCTTC,TRBJ2-1,TRBV20-1,TRBD2,14,.
CASSLNQGAQETQYF,TGTGCCAGTAGTTTAAATCAGGGGGCCCAAGAGACCCAGTACTTC,TRBJ2-5,TRBV19,TRBD1,15,.
CASTTTSPPWEQYF,TGTGCCAGTACAACAACTAGCCCTCCTTGGGAGCAGTACTTC,TRBJ2-7,TRBV19,.,14,.
CASSLAFGGGNTIYF,TGTGCCAGCAGCCTGGCGTTTGGGGGGGGAAACACCATATATTTT,TRBJ1-3,TRBV9,.,15,.
CASTATGNQPQHF,TGTGCCAGCACCGCGACAGGGAATCAGCCCCAGCATTTT,TRBJ1-5,TRBV12-3/TRBV12-4,TRBD1,13,.
CSASSLALNLGEQYF,TGCAGTGCTAGTTCGTTAGCGCTCAATCTGGGGGAGCAGTACTTC,TRBJ2-7,TRBV20-1,.,15,.
CASSQGDSGIGYTF,TGCGCCAGCAGCCAAGGGGACAGCGGAATTGGCTACACCTTC,TRBJ1-2,TRBV4-3,TRBD1,14,.
CASSPKTGQTYEQYF,TGTGCCAGCAGCCCGAAAACGGGACAAACCTACGAGCAGTACTTC,TRBJ2-7,TRBV5-4,.,15,.
CATSEGSNYGYTF,TGTGCCACCAGTGAGGGCTCTAACTATGGCTACACCTTC,TRBJ1-2,TRBV24-1,.,13,.
CAISDALASGSPDTQYF,TGTGCCATCAGTGATGCCCTGGCTAGCGGGAGTCCAGATACGCAGTATTTT,TRBJ2-3,TRBV10-3,TRBD2,17,.
CASSMVEAPQYF,TGTGCCAGTAGTATGGTAGAAGCGCCGCAGTATTTT,TRBJ2-3,TRBV19,.,12,.
CASSFLYTATNEKLFF,TGTGCCAGCAGTTTCTTATACACCGCAACTAATGAAAAACTGTTTTTT,TRBJ1-4,TRBV27,.,16,.
CASSSYGQLNSNQPQHF,TGTGCCAGCAGCAGCTACGGACAGCTGAATAGCAATCAGCCCCAGCATTTT,TRBJ1-5,TRBV5-6,.,17,.
CASSRTSGRAGIYNEQFF,TGCGCCAGCAGCCGGACTAGCGGGAGGGCCGGTATCTACAATGAGCAGTTCTTC,TRBJ2-1,TRBV4-1,TRBD2,18,.
CATSDFAGIQYF,TGTGCCACCAGTGATTTTGCCGGCATTCAGTACTTC,TRBJ2-4,TRBV24-1,.,12,.
CASSPAKGGEKLFF,TGTGCCAGCTCACCTGCGAAGGGAGGGGAAAAACTGTTTTTT,TRBJ1-4,TRBV18,.,14,.